Listed here is a single T cell receptor beta chain. No antigen is known for it. These data are taken from a study of identical twins. Findings of the study overall: The more abundant beta clonotypes in cord blood had fewer insertions, and memory repertoires did not show this. Models predicted too little out-of-frame TCR alpha sharing in monozygotic twins. Zero-insertion findings could be partly confounded by invariant cells (MAIT and iNKT cells).

One entry per CDR3 protein results from TCRdb running MiXCR on the 5' RACE reads. The sample includes some 730,000 distinct CDR3 sequences, about 20% seen only once; the top ten take less than 15%. Germline V lookup: CDR1 KGHDR, CDR2 SFDVKD. V was shortened by 4 bases and J by 9 bases, with 15 bases between the two germline ends. The CDR3 consists of 14 residues. The same sample was also used in a study of T cells expressing NK-cell markers. Turning to that study: Repertoire data for TCR beta were derived from sorted T cells (CD3+CD56+NKG2C+, CD3+CD56+NKG2C- and CD3+CD56-NKG2C+).

This receptor was taken from a woman younger than 35 in good health. The sequenced sample consisted of PBMCs. The rearrangement joins TRBV24-1 to TRBJ2-1; perhaps TRBD1 as D (6 bases). This chain's CDR3 is CATSDPEGGVEQFF. The CDR3 nucleotides read TGTGCCACCAGTGACCCCGAAGGGGGAGTTGAGCAGTTCTTC.